The 18 T cell receptor beta chains listed next were all sequenced from one sample in a study of blood T cells in healthy people across ages. Primers used in a second PCR of roughly 6 to 12 cycles were a sample-barcoded 5' primer and a J-beta primer mix. TCRdb used MiXCR to reprocess the 5' RACE reads, holding one entry per CDR3 protein. The repertoire holds over a million distinct CDR3 sequences, with 35% to 45% as singletons. Sequenced input: blood. The receptors here all came from a woman between 18 and 29 years old in good health.

CDR3 sequence: CASSYSGGRVNTEAFF. The CDR3 nucleotides are TGTGCCAGCAGTTACTCGGGAGGTCGGGTGAACACTGAAGCTTTCTTT. The chain couples TRBV6-5 to TRBJ1-1, with D uncertain. The CDR3 totals 16 residues. Trimming left V 0 bases short and J 0 bases short, with 11 bases between. The germline V gene has CDR1 MNHEY and CDR2 SVGAGI.

This chain links TRBV29-1 with TRBJ1-1; TRBD1 is a possible D gene (5 bases). CDR3 length equals 13 residues. V was clipped by 1 base and J by 5 bases, with 11 bases between them. Germline assignment: CDR1 SQVTM and CDR2 ANQGSEA. CDR3 sequence: CSVEGRWGTEAFF. CDR3 nucleotide sequence: TGCAGCGTTGAAGGTCGGTGGGGGACTGAAGCTTTCTTT.

The CDR3 nucleotides are TGTGCCAGCAGCCCGGAGCGGGCTGGCAATCAGCCCCAGCATTTT. This translates into CASSPERAGNQPQHF. The J gene is TRBJ1-5, the V gene TRBV7-2, with D unclear. The germline V and J ends were trimmed by 5 bases and 2 bases, with 13 bases remaining between them. Germline V gene sequence: CDR1 SGHTA, CDR2 FQGNSA. This CDR3 has 15 amino acids.

This clonotype came up a few times. CDR3 DNA sequence: TGTGCCAGCAGTCAGGGTGGGGCTTTCAATGAGCAGTTCTTC. Amino acid sequence: CASSQGGAFNEQFF. The chain uses TRBV7-6 and TRBJ2-1, with D perhaps matching TRBD1 (5 bases). The V gene's germline CDR1 is SGHVS and CDR2 FNYEAQ. The CDR3 spans 14 residues. Trimming took 6 bases from V and 6 from J, leaving 15 bases between them.

The V gene is TRBV18, the J gene TRBJ2-1; the match to TRBD2 covers 8 bases. Germline CDR1 reads KGHSH; CDR2 reads LQKENI. CDR3 length equals 15 residues. The V gene end was trimmed by 3 bases and the J gene end by 5 bases; junction bases not matched to a gene: 6. CDR3 in amino acids: CASSPIAGSNNEQFF. The CDR3 DNA reads TGTGCCAGCTCACCGATAGCGGGAAGTAACAATGAGCAGTTCTTC.

The chain links TRBV6-5 to TRBJ2-2; D is perhaps TRBD1 or TRBD2 (5 bases each). V lost 2 bases and J lost 4, with 11 bases in between. The CDR3 runs 15 residues. Germline assignment: CDR1 MNHEY and CDR2 SVGAGI. CDR3 sequence: CASSYVTRGTGELFF. In nucleotides, the CDR3 is TGTGCCAGCAGTTACGTTACGAGGGGCACCGGGGAGCTGTTTTTT.

The chain combines TRBV20-1 with TRBJ1-5; 9 bases are a match to TRBD1. The CDR3 contains 14 residues. Trimming at V came to 7 bases and at J to 4 bases, leaving 8 bases not matched to a gene. Germline V gives CDR1 DFQATT, CDR2 SNEGSKA (reference sequence). The CDR3 DNA follows: TGCAGTGGCGGGACAGGGATGGGGAATCAGCCCCAGCATTTT. Protein sequence: CSGGTGMGNQPQHF.

The chain recombines TRBV28 with TRBJ2-5, with D possibly matching TRBD1 (5 bases). V lost 10 bases and J lost 11, with 20 bases in between. This CDR3 has 12 amino acids. Germline CDR1 MDHEN, CDR2 SYDVKM. In DNA form, the CDR3 reads TGTGCCACCTTACAGGTCAGCAATGAGCAGTACTTC. Protein product: CATLQVSNEQYF. The variable domain in full, completed from reference TRBV28 and TRBJ2-5, reads DVKVTQSSRYLVKRTGEKVFLECVQDMDHENMFWYRQDPGLGLRLIYFSYDVKMKEKGDIPEGYSVSREKKERFSLILESASTNQTSMYLCATLQVSNEQYFGPGTRLLVL.

This chain connects TRBV21-1 to TRBJ2-7; TRBD2 reflects the table's D call only, with no check against the DNA. TRBV21-1 constitutes a pseudogene. The CDR3 loop spans 15 amino acids. The CDR3 here is CASSKEARLEGEQYF. The DNA of the CDR3 is TGTGCCAGCAGCAAAGAGGCAAGGTTGGAGGGCGAGCAGTACTTC.

This chain connects TRBV27 to TRBJ2-1, with a tentative D call TRBD2 (6 bases). The CDR3 consists of 15 residues. V was pared by 7 bases and J by 5 bases, with 18 bases between. The V gene's germline CDR1 is MNHEY and CDR2 SMNVEV (reference sequence). CDR3 nucleotide sequence: TGTGCCAGCAATCTCCGGCGGGATGAAGACAATGAGCAGTTCTTC. It specifies CASNLRRDEDNEQFF.

In this sample, this clonotype turned up a few times. The V gene is TRBV6-2 or TRBV6-3, the J gene TRBJ2-5; D call uncertain. The germline V and J ends were trimmed by 3 bases and 2 bases, with 10 bases remaining between them. This CDR3 region has 14 residues. Germline-derived CDR1 and CDR2 are MNHEY and SVGEGT. CDR3: CASSYFTSQETQYF. The CDR3 region has the DNA TGTGCCAGCAGTTATTTTACGTCTCAAGAGACCCAGTACTTC.

The chain has TRBV2 and TRBJ2-4, with 8 positions matching TRBD1. The end of the DNA is better explained by TRBJ2-5, so the J call may be wrong. CDR1 is SNHLY, CDR2 FYNNEI, per germline. This CDR3 has 14 residues. CDR3 in amino acids: CASSGTGWGETQYF. In DNA, the CDR3 is TGTGCCAGCTCGGGGACAGGATGGGGAGAGACCCAGTACTTC.

V is TRBV12-3 or TRBV12-4 and J is TRBJ2-7; no definite D call. With 2 bases removed from V and 3 bases from J, the gap between germline ends came to 11 bases. The CDR3 contains 14 residues. The CDR3 DNA sequence: TGTGCCAGCAGTTTACCAAGCCATAGCTACGAGCAGTACTTC. The encoded protein is CASSLPSHSYEQYF.

The chain joins TRBV20-1 to TRBJ2-1, with a tentative D call TRBD2 (6 bases). The J call may be incorrect, as the DNA end agrees better with TRBJ2-7. The germline gives CDR1 DFQATT, CDR2 SNEGSKA (reference sequence). The CDR3 loop spans 15 amino acids. The CDR3 loop reads CSARDAGTLYNEQYF. The CDR3, as DNA: TGCAGTGCTAGAGATGCGGGGACCCTCTACAATGAGCAGTACTTC.

With respect to this clonotype: A read error may account for a junction end that differs from germline. This sequence joins TRBV27 and TRBJ2-7, with no clear D. The CDR3 totals 13 residues. CDR1 is MNHEY and CDR2 is SMNVEV in the germline V gene (reference sequence). CDR3 region: CASSSPRPYERYF. The CDR3 nucleotides are TGTGCCAGCAGTTCACCGAGACCATACGAGCGGTACTTC.

As regards this clonotype: A far larger clone is one base from this, pointing to a likely read error. The rearrangement uses TRBV6-5 and TRBJ2-1; 11 bases are a match to TRBD2. CDR1 MNHEY and CDR2 SVGAGI come from the germline V gene. The junction had 3 bases not matched to a gene; V was cut back by 6 bases and J by 2 bases. The CDR3 runs 15 residues. The CDR3, as DNA: TGTGCCAGCAGCATTAGCGGGGGGGCCTACAATGAGCAGTTCTTC. Amino acid sequence: CASSISGGAYNEQFF.

This clonotype was recorded a few times. The chain couples TRBV6-5 to TRBJ2-5; no definite D call. Trimming took off 0 bases at V and 1 base at J, with 9 bases between the two ends. The CDR3 totals 15 residues. Germline-derived CDR1 and CDR2 are MNHEY and SVGAGI. CDR3: CASSYSPAIQETQYF. CDR3 coding DNA: TGTGCCAGCAGTTACTCGCCGGCAATCCAAGAGACCCAGTACTTC.

A few counts support this clonotype. The rearrangement joins TRBV27 to TRBJ1-5; D not resolved. Per the germline V gene, CDR1 is MNHEY and CDR2 is SMNVEV (reference sequence). The CDR3 is 15 residues long. Trimming removed 6 bases at V and 1 base at J, with 13 bases between. CDR3 protein: CASSPDIGSNQPQHF. In nucleotides, the CDR3 is TGTGCCAGCAGCCCCGACATCGGGAGCAATCAGCCCCAGCATTTT.